This T cell receptor beta chain comes out of a study of blood T cell repertoires in COVID-19. Whole-study context: Both acute and convalescent COVID-19 samples were obtained from the United States, Italy and Spain. The cDNA or gDNA used as material had been derived from T cells, B-cell-depleted T cells, or PBMCs.

Trimming took off 0 bases at V and 2 bases at J, with 7 bases between the two ends. Germline V gene sequence: CDR1 SGHRS, CDR2 YFSETQ. This CDR3 is built from 14 residues. Authors' methods: Reference gene primer amplification in the assay estimated nucleated cell counts. Assay used: immunoSEQ multiplex PCR; TCRdb lists only in-frame clones, some missing. V, J and clone size reflect that table, while D and trimming were determined from the DNA. Seen here are some 80,000 clones, about 86% observed once, and the top ten hold around 43%. Material: peripheral blood. The chain recombines TRBV5-1 with TRBJ2-3; D perhaps matches TRBD1 (5 bases). The origin of this receptor is an elderly man with acute or convalescent COVID-19. This chain's CDR3 is CASSLEGATDTQYF. The CDR3 nucleotides read TGCGCCAGCAGCTTGGAAGGGGCCACAGATACGCAGTATTTT.